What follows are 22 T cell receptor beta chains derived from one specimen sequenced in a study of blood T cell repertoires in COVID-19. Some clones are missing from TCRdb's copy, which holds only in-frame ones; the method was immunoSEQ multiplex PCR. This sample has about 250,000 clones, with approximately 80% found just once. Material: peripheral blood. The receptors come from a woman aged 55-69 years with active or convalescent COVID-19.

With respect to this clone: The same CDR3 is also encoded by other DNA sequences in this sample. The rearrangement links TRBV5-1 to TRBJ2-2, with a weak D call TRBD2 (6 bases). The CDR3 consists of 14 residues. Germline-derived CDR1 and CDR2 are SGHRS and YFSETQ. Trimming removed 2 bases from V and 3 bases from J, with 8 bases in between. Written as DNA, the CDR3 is TGCGCCAGCAGCTTAGCGGGTGACACCGGGGAGCTGTTTTTT. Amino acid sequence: CASSLAGDTGELFF.

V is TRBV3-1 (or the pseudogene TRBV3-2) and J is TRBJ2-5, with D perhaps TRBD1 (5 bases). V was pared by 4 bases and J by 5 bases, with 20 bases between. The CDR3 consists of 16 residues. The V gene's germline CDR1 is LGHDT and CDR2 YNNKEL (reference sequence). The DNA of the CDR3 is TGTGCCAGCAGCCGGATGGGGCCGGTTGTTTTGGAGACCCAGTACTTC. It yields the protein CASSRMGPVVLETQYF.

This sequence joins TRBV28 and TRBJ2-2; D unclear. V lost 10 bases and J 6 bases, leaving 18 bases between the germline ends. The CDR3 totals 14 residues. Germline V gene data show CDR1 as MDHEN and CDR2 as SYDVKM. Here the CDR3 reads CATYLTAAPGELFF. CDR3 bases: TGTGCCACCTACTTGACGGCGGCCCCCGGGGAGCTGTTTTTT.

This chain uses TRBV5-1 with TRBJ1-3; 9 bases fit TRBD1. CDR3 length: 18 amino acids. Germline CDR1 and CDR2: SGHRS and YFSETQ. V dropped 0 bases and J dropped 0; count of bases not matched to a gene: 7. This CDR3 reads CASSLVGTGSHSGNTIYF. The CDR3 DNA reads TGCGCCAGCAGCTTGGTCGGGACAGGGTCCCACTCTGGAAACACCATATATTTT.

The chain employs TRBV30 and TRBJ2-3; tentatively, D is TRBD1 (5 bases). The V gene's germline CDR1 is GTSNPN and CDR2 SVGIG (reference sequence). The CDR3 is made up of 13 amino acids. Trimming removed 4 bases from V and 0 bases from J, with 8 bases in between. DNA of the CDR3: TGTGCCTGGATACAGGCAAGCACAGATACGCAGTATTTT. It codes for CAWIQASTDTQYF.

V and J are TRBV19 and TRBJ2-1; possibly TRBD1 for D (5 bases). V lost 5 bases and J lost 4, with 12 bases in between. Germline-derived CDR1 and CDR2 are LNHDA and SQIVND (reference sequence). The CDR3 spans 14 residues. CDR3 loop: CASSPQGAYNEQFF. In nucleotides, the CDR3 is TGTGCCAGTAGTCCTCAGGGCGCGTACAATGAGCAGTTCTTC.

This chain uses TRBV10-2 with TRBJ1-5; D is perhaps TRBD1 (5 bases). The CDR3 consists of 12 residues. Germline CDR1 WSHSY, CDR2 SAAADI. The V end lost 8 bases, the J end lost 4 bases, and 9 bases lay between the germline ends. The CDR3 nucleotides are TGCGCCAGCGGAGGGGCTAATCAGCCCCAGCATTTT. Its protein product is CASGGANQPQHF.

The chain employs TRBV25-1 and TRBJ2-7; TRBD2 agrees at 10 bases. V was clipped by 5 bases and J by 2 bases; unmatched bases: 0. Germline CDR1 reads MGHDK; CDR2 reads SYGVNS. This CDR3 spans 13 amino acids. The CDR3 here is CASSTSGTYEQYF. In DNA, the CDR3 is TGTGCCAGCAGTACTAGCGGGACCTACGAGCAGTACTTC.

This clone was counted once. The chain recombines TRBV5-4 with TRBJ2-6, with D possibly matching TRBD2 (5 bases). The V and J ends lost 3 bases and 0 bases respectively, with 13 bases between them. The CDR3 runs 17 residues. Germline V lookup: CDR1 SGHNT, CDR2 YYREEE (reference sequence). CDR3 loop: CASSWEPGLSGANVLTF. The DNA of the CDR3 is TGTGCCAGCAGCTGGGAGCCTGGCCTCTCTGGGGCCAACGTCCTGACTTTC.

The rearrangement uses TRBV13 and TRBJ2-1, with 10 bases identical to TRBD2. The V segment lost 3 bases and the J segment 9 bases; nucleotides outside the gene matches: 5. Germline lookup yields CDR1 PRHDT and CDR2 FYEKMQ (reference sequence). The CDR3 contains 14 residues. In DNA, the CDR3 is TGTGCCAGCAGCTTCCGACTAGCGGGCGGTGAGCAGTTCTTC. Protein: CASSFRLAGGEQFF.

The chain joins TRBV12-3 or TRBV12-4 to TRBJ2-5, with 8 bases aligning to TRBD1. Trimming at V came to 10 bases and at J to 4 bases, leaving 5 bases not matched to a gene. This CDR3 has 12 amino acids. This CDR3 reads CATQGAGETQYF. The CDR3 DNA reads TGTGCCACCCAGGGGGCAGGAGAGACCCAGTACTTC.

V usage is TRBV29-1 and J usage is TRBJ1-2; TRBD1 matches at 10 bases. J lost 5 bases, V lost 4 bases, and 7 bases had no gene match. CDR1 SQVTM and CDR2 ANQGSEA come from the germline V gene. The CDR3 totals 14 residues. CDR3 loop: CSVAEGQGIYGYTF. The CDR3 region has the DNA TGCAGCGTTGCGGAGGGACAGGGGATTTATGGCTACACCTTC.

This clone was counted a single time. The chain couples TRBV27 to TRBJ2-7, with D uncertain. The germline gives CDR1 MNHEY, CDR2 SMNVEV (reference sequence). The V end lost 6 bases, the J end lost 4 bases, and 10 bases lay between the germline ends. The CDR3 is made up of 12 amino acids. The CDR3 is CASSPTAYEQYF. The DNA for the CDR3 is TGTGCCAGCAGCCCCACAGCTTACGAGCAGTACTTC.

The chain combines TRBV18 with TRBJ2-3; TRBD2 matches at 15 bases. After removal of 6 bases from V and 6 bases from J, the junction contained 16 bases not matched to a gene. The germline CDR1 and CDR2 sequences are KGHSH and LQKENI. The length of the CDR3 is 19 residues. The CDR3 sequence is CASSPRTSGGANLRDTQYF. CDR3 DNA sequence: TGTGCCAGCTCCCCAAGGACTAGCGGGGGGGCCAATTTACGGGATACGCAGTATTTT.

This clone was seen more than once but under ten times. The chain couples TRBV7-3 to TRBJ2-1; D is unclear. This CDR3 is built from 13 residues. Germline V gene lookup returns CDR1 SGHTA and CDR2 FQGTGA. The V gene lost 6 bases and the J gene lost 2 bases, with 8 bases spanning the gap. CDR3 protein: CASSYNTYNEQFF. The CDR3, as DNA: TGTGCCAGCAGTTATAATACCTACAATGAGCAGTTCTTC.

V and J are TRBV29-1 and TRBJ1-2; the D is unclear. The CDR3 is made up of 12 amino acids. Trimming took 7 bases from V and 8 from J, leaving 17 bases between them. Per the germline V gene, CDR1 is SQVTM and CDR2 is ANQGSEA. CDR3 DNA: TGCAGCGCCGGAGGCTATAGGAAAGGCTACACCTTC. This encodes CSAGGYRKGYTF.

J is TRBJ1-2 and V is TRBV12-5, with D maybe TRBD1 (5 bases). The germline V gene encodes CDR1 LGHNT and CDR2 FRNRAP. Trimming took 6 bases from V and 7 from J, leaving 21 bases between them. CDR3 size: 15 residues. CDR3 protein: CASGPLGGGFGGYTF. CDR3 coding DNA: TGTGCTAGTGGCCCCCTGGGGGGAGGGTTCGGTGGCTACACCTTC.

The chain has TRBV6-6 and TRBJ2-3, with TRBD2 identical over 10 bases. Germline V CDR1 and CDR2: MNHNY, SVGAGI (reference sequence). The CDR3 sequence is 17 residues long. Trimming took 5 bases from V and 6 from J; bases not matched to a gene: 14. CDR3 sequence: CASSLRRAGGGWDTQYF. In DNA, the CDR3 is TGTGCCAGCAGTCTTAGAAGAGCGGGAGGGGGTTGGGATACGCAGTATTTT.

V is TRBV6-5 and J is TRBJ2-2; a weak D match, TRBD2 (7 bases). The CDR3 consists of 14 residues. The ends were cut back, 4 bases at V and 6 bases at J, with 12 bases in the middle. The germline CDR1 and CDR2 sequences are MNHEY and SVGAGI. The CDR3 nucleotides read TGTGCCAGCAGTTGGGGGGGCCCCGCCGGGGAGCTGTTTTTT. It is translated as CASSWGGPAGELFF.

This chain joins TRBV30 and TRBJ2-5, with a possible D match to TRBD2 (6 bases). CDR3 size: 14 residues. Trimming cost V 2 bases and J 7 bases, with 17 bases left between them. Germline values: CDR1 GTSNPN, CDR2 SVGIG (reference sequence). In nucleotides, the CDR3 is TGTGCCTGGAGTCCGGGACTGGACGGCGGGACCCAGTACTTC. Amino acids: CAWSPGLDGGTQYF.

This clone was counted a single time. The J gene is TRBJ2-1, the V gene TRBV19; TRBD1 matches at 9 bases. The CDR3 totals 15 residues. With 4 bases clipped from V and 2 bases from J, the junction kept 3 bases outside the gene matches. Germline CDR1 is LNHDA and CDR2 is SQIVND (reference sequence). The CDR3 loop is CASSKTGGPYNEQFF. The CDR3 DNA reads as TGTGCCAGTAGTAAGACAGGGGGTCCCTACAATGAGCAGTTCTTC.

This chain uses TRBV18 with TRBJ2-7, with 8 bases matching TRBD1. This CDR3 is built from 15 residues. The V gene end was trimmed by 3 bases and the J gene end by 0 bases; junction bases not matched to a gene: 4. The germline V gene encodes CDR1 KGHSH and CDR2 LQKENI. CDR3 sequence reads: CASSPRTGFSYEQYF. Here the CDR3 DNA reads TGTGCCAGCTCACCCCGGACAGGGTTCTCCTACGAGCAGTACTTC.